What follows describes a single T cell receptor beta chain. V was pared by 7 bases and J by 8 bases, with 17 bases between. The CDR3 spans 13 residues. From germline, CDR1 is SNHLY and CDR2 FYNNEI. These data are taken from a study of blood T cell repertoires in COVID-19. In the original analysis: Estimation of nucleated cell counts was performed using reference gene primer amplification. Produced via immunoSEQ multiplex PCR; TCRdb's table is partial and in-frame only. V, J and clone size are taken as reported in that table, and D and trimming were inferred from the DNA itself. The sample includes under 200,000 clones, over 75% of them seen just once.

Sequences were obtained from peripheral blood. This rearrangement joins TRBV2 to TRBJ1-1, with a tentative D call TRBD1 (5 bases). The sequence was collected from a man in his 70s with active or convalescent COVID-19. The CDR3 reads CASTPHPGLEAFF. CDR3 DNA sequence: TGTGCCAGCACCCCTCACCCAGGGCTAGAAGCTTTCTTT.